This record looks at one T cell receptor beta chain sequence and its context. Authors' data handling: Estimates of nucleated cell counts were drawn from the amplification of reference gene primers. The repertoire was sequenced with immunoSEQ multiplex PCR; TCRdb's copy has only in-frame clones and lacks some. V and J calls and clone size come straight from that table; D and trimming were deduced from the DNA. The sample contains over 85,000 clones, roughly 84% of which appear only once. The data originate from a study of blood T cell repertoires in COVID-19. Study-wide background: Both acute and convalescent COVID-19 samples were obtained from the United States, Italy and Spain. From T cells, B-cell-depleted T cells, or PBMCs came the material, which was cDNA or gDNA.

The CDR3 has 13 amino acids. Germline CDR1 reads GTSNPN; CDR2 reads SVGIG (reference sequence). Trimming removed 0 bases from V and 7 bases from J; junction bases left unmatched: 5. Seattle enrolled patients during active infection and tracked them longitudinally. V gene TRBV30 combines with J gene TRBJ2-7; 8 nucleotides align to TRBD1. The TCR sequence derives from an elderly woman with COVID-19, enrolled during active disease. Sequencing input: peripheral blood. CDR3 coding DNA: TGTGCCTGGAGTGTGGGACAGGCGTCTGAGCAGTACTTC. Residues: CAWSVGQASEQYF.